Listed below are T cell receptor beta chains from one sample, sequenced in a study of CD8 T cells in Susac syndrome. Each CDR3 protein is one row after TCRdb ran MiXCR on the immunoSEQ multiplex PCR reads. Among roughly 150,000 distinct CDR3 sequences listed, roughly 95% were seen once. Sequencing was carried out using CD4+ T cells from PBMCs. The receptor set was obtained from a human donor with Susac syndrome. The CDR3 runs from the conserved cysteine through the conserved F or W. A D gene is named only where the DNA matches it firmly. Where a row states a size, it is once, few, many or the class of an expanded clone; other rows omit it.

CDR3 protein: CSARSSGGPGDTQYF
CDR3 DNA: TGCAGTGCTAGGAGTAGCGGGGGCCCCGGGGATACGCAGTATTTT
D gene: TRBD2
clone size: .
J gene: TRBJ2-3
V gene: TRBV20-1

CDR3 protein: CASSLQITDTQYF
CDR3 DNA: TGTGCCAGCAGCTTACAGATCACAGATACGCAGTATTTT
D gene: .
clone size: few
J gene: TRBJ2-3
V gene: TRBV7-9

CDR3 protein: CASGLVLRTGAGGGSYNEQFF
CDR3 DNA: TGTGCTAGTGGTTTGGTACTTAGGACAGGGGCTGGCGGGGGCTCCTACAATGAGCAGTTCTTC
D gene: TRBD1
clone size: .
J gene: TRBJ2-1
V gene: TRBV12-5

CDR3 protein: CTSSLIGLSSYNEQFF
CDR3 DNA: TGCACCAGCAGCCTAATTGGACTGAGCTCCTACAATGAGCAGTTCTTC
D gene: .
clone size: .
J gene: TRBJ2-1
V gene: TRBV1

CDR3 protein: CATSDPTASGQYF
CDR3 DNA: TGTGCCACCAGTGACCCCACGGCCAGCGGACAGTACTTC
D gene: .
clone size: once
J gene: TRBJ2-7
V gene: TRBV24-1

CDR3 protein: CASSYRGSGGTEAFF
CDR3 DNA: TGTGCCAGCAGTTACAGGGGATCTGGGGGAACTGAAGCTTTCTTT
D gene: .
clone size: .
J gene: TRBJ1-1
V gene: TRBV6-5

CDR3 protein: CASSQDPSASNQPQHF
CDR3 DNA: TGTGCCAGCAGCCAAGATCCCTCAGCAAGCAATCAGCCCCAGCATTTT
D gene: .
clone size: .
J gene: TRBJ1-5
V gene: TRBV4-2

CDR3 protein: CSASNLGGPGDTQYF
CDR3 DNA: TGCAGTGCTAGCAACTTGGGCGGACCGGGAGATACGCAGTATTTT
D gene: .
clone size: .
J gene: TRBJ2-3
V gene: TRBV20-1

CDR3 protein: CSVTMITSGRPSSYNEQFF
CDR3 DNA: TGCAGCGTCACGATGATAACTAGCGGGAGGCCAAGCTCCTACAATGAGCAGTTCTTC
D gene: TRBD2
clone size: .
J gene: TRBJ2-1
V gene: TRBV29-1

CDR3 protein: CASSVTTGRYYEQYF
CDR3 DNA: TGTGCCAGTAGTGTCACAACCGGGCGATACTACGAGCAGTACTTC
D gene: .
clone size: once
J gene: TRBJ2-7
V gene: TRBV19

CDR3 protein: CASSPRSEKLFF
CDR3 DNA: TGTGCCAGCTCACCGAGGTCTGAAAAACTGTTTTTT
D gene: .
clone size: .
J gene: TRBJ1-4
V gene: TRBV18

CDR3 protein: CASSLGGVRYGYTF
CDR3 DNA: TGTGCCAGCAGCTTAGGGGGAGTTCGCTATGGCTACACCTTC
D gene: .
clone size: .
J gene: TRBJ1-2
V gene: TRBV7-2

CDR3 protein: CSPATGGADTQYF
CDR3 DNA: TGCAGTCCAGCAACAGGGGGCGCAGATACGCAGTATTTT
D gene: TRBD1
clone size: .
J gene: TRBJ2-3
V gene: TRBV20-1

CDR3 protein: CASSSDGGASTDTQYF
CDR3 DNA: TGTGCCAGCAGCTCTGACGGGGGTGCTAGCACAGATACGCAGTATTTT
D gene: .
clone size: .
J gene: TRBJ2-3
V gene: TRBV7-3

CDR3 protein: CASSQAGRRQPQHF
CDR3 DNA: TGCGCCAGCAGCCAAGCCGGCCGGCGGCAGCCCCAGCATTTT
D gene: .
clone size: .
J gene: TRBJ1-5
V gene: TRBV4-1

CDR3 protein: CASRYTRGVEEKLFF
CDR3 DNA: TGTGCAAGTCGCTATACACGGGGGGTTGAAGAAAAACTGTTTTTT
D gene: .
clone size: once
J gene: TRBJ1-4
V gene: TRBV12-2

CDR3 protein: CASSSGQLNQPQHF
CDR3 DNA: TGTGCCAGTAGTTCGGGACAGCTCAATCAGCCCCAGCATTTT
D gene: TRBD1
clone size: few
J gene: TRBJ1-5
V gene: TRBV19

CDR3 protein: CAWTTEDNGAETQYF
CDR3 DNA: TGTGCCTGGACCACCGAGGACAACGGAGCGGAGACCCAGTACTTC
D gene: .
clone size: .
J gene: TRBJ2-5
V gene: TRBV30

CDR3 protein: CSAREGNEQYF
CDR3 DNA: TGCAGTGCTAGAGAAGGAAACGAGCAGTACTTC
D gene: .
clone size: .
J gene: TRBJ2-7
V gene: TRBV20-1

CDR3 protein: CATSDGTGGGYTF
CDR3 DNA: TGTGCCACCAGTGATGGGACAGGGGGGGGCTACACCTTC
D gene: TRBD1
clone size: .
J gene: TRBJ1-2
V gene: TRBV24-1

CDR3 protein: CASSPRLAGASTDTQYF
CDR3 DNA: TGTGCCAGCAGCCCCCGACTAGCGGGGGCTAGCACAGATACGCAGTATTTT
D gene: TRBD2
clone size: .
J gene: TRBJ2-3
V gene: TRBV11-2

CDR3 protein: CASSQDGTGGRGSVQPQHF
CDR3 DNA: TGCGCCAGCAGCCAAGATGGGACAGGGGGTCGGGGGTCGGTTCAGCCCCAGCATTTT
D gene: TRBD1
clone size: once
J gene: TRBJ1-5
V gene: TRBV4-1

CDR3 protein: CASSEAGTNQPQHF
CDR3 DNA: TGTGCCAGCAGTGAAGCGGGGACTAATCAGCCCCAGCATTTT
D gene: .
clone size: .
J gene: TRBJ1-5
V gene: TRBV6-1

CDR3 protein: CASSPGTSVNEQFF
CDR3 DNA: TGTGCCAGCAGTCCCGGGACTAGCGTCAATGAGCAGTTCTTC
D gene: TRBD2
clone size: .
J gene: TRBJ2-1
V gene: TRBV12-3/TRBV12-4

CDR3 protein: CASSGGLAGAYEQFF
CDR3 DNA: TGTGCCAGCAGTGGAGGACTAGCGGGAGCCTATGAGCAGTTCTTC
D gene: TRBD2
clone size: .
J gene: TRBJ2-1
V gene: TRBV2

CDR3 protein: CSARGEPGPPEEQFF
CDR3 DNA: TGCAGTGCTAGGGGGGAACCGGGACCCCCAGAGGAGCAGTTCTTC
D gene: .
clone size: .
J gene: TRBJ2-1
V gene: TRBV20-1

CDR3 protein: CASSYGQGWNGYTF
CDR3 DNA: TGTGCCAGCAGCTACGGACAGGGTTGGAATGGCTACACCTTC
D gene: TRBD1
clone size: .
J gene: TRBJ1-2
V gene: TRBV6-5

CDR3 protein: CSAPGGNMNTEAFF
CDR3 DNA: TGCAGCGCTCCAGGCGGGAATATGAACACTGAAGCTTTCTTT
D gene: .
clone size: .
J gene: TRBJ1-1
V gene: TRBV29-1

CDR3 protein: CSARVAAVGTQYF
CDR3 DNA: TGCAGTGCTAGAGTGGCGGCGGTAGGGACCCAGTACTTC
D gene: .
clone size: .
J gene: TRBJ2-5
V gene: TRBV20-1

CDR3 protein: CASSRTPFSGNTIYF
CDR3 DNA: TGTGCCAGCAGTCGGACGCCCTTTTCTGGAAACACCATATATTTT
D gene: .
clone size: .
J gene: TRBJ1-3
V gene: TRBV6-5

CDR3 protein: CASSELGFNIQYF
CDR3 DNA: TGTGCCAGCAGTGAGCTAGGGTTTAACATTCAGTACTTC
D gene: .
clone size: .
J gene: TRBJ2-4
V gene: TRBV25-1

CDR3 protein: CSADGQGRIVTF
CDR3 DNA: TGCAGCGCCGACGGACAGGGGCGTATCGTCACCTTC
D gene: TRBD1
clone size: .
J gene: TRBJ1-2
V gene: TRBV29-1

CDR3 protein: CASSQGGVNTGELFF
CDR3 DNA: TGTGCCAGCAGCCAAGGGGGGGTGAACACCGGGGAGCTGTTTTTT
D gene: .
clone size: .
J gene: TRBJ2-2
V gene: TRBV3-1

CDR3 protein: CASSFLQDNEQFF
CDR3 DNA: TGTGCCAGCAGCTTTCTACAGGACAATGAGCAGTTCTTC
D gene: .
clone size: .
J gene: TRBJ2-1
V gene: TRBV7-9

CDR3 protein: CSVDGPEQFF
CDR3 DNA: TGCAGCGTTGATGGGCCTGAGCAGTTCTTC
D gene: .
clone size: .
J gene: TRBJ2-1
V gene: TRBV29-1

CDR3 protein: CASNSAGGGETQYF
CDR3 DNA: TGTGCCAGCAACTCAGCGGGGGGAGGAGAGACCCAGTACTTC
D gene: TRBD2
clone size: .
J gene: TRBJ2-5
V gene: TRBV7-2

CDR3 protein: CSATHRGTEAFF
CDR3 DNA: TGCAGTGCAACCCACAGGGGCACTGAAGCTTTCTTT
D gene: TRBD1
clone size: .
J gene: TRBJ1-1
V gene: TRBV20-1

CDR3 protein: CSVRDWGLYGYTF
CDR3 DNA: TGCAGCGTTCGGGATTGGGGTCTCTATGGCTACACCTTC
D gene: .
clone size: .
J gene: TRBJ1-2
V gene: TRBV29-1

CDR3 protein: CASSPAVLGSSYNSPLHF
CDR3 DNA: TGCGCCAGCAGCCCGGCGGTGCTAGGGAGCTCCTATAATTCACCCCTCCACTTT
D gene: .
clone size: .
J gene: TRBJ1-6
V gene: TRBV4-1

CDR3 protein: CSARPGQGYEQYF
CDR3 DNA: TGCAGTGCTAGACCGGGACAGGGGTACGAGCAGTACTTC
D gene: TRBD1
clone size: .
J gene: TRBJ2-7
V gene: TRBV20-1

CDR3 protein: CASSGRQGRNEKLFF
CDR3 DNA: TGTGCCAGCAGCGGGCGACAGGGACGTAATGAAAAACTGTTTTTT
D gene: TRBD1
clone size: .
J gene: TRBJ1-4
V gene: TRBV7-2

CDR3 protein: CASSLAERRINQPQHF
CDR3 DNA: TGTGCCAGCAGCTTAGCGGAGAGACGGATCAATCAGCCCCAGCATTTT
D gene: .
clone size: .
J gene: TRBJ1-5
V gene: TRBV7-8

CDR3 protein: CASSLSWDEQFF
CDR3 DNA: TGTGCCAGCAGCTTGAGCTGGGATGAGCAGTTCTTC
D gene: .
clone size: .
J gene: TRBJ2-1
V gene: TRBV5-4

CDR3 protein: CAWSVRGSEAFF
CDR3 DNA: TGTGCCTGGAGTGTACGAGGATCTGAAGCTTTCTTT
D gene: .
clone size: .
J gene: TRBJ1-1
V gene: TRBV30

CDR3 protein: CSVEDLRSELAGQETQYF
CDR3 DNA: TGCAGCGTTGAAGACCTAAGATCAGAGCTAGCGGGCCAAGAGACCCAGTACTTC
D gene: TRBD2
clone size: .
J gene: TRBJ2-5
V gene: TRBV29-1

CDR3 protein: CASSGGPPYSGANVLTF
CDR3 DNA: TGTGCCAGCAGCGGCGGACCGCCCTACTCTGGGGCCAACGTCCTGACTTTC
D gene: .
clone size: .
J gene: TRBJ2-6
V gene: TRBV7-3

CDR3 protein: CASSRLDREGIGYTF
CDR3 DNA: TGTGCCAGCAGCCGACTAGACAGGGAGGGAATTGGCTACACCTTC
D gene: TRBD1
clone size: .
J gene: TRBJ1-2
V gene: TRBV28

CDR3 protein: CASSLAGTGRGYTF
CDR3 DNA: TGTGCCAGCAGTTTAGCGGGTACAGGACGGGGCTACACCTTC
D gene: .
clone size: .
J gene: TRBJ1-2
V gene: TRBV12-3/TRBV12-4

CDR3 protein: CASSQQGEITGELFF
CDR3 DNA: TGCGCCAGCAGCCAACAGGGAGAGATCACCGGGGAGCTGTTTTTT
D gene: .
clone size: .
J gene: TRBJ2-2
V gene: TRBV4-1

CDR3 protein: CASSVDAGYNEQFF
CDR3 DNA: TGTGCCAGCAGCGTTGACGCGGGGTACAATGAGCAGTTCTTC
D gene: .
clone size: .
J gene: TRBJ2-1
V gene: TRBV9